The subject of this entry is one TCR beta chain. These data are taken from a study of blood T cell repertoires in COVID-19. Whole-study context: Sites in the United States, Italy and Spain provided acute and convalescent COVID-19 samples. Nucleic acid was either cDNA or gDNA, and it came from T cells, B-cell-depleted T cells, or PBMCs.

CDR3 length: 15 amino acids. Losses at the gene ends were 6 bases for V and 2 bases for J; bases not matched to a gene: 7. CDR1 SQVTM and CDR2 ANQGSEA come from the germline V gene. Only in-frame clones appear in the TCRdb table, and some are missing; sequencing was by immunoSEQ multiplex PCR. The table shows some 200,000 clones, with around 83% occurring only once. The rearrangement links TRBV29-1 to TRBJ1-5; 10 bases are a match to TRBD1. Sequences were obtained from peripheral blood. The sequence was collected from a man between 45 and 60 years old who had recovered from COVID-19. The CDR3 region is CSVRQGAGGNQPQHF. DNA of the CDR3: TGCAGCGTCAGACAGGGGGCTGGGGGCAATCAGCCCCAGCATTTT.